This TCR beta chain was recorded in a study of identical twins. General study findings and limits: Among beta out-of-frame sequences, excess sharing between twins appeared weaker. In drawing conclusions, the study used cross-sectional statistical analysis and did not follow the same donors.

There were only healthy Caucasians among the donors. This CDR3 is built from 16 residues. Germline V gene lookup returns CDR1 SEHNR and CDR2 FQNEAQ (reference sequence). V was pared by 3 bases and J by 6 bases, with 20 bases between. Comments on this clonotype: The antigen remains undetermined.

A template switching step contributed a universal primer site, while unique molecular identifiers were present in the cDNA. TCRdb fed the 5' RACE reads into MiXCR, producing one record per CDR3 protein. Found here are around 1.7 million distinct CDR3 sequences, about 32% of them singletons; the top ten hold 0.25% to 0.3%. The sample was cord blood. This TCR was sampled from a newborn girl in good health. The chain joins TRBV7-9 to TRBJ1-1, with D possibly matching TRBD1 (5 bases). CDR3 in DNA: TGTGCCAGCAGCTTTTCAGGGACGAAAGCGACGGCTGAAGCTTTCTTT. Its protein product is CASSFSGTKATAEAFF.